These 31 T cell receptor beta chains share one sample of origin, sequenced in a study of blood T cell repertoires in COVID-19. Generated by immunoSEQ multiplex PCR, the TCRdb table keeps only in-frame clones and is missing some. This repertoire shows 50,000 to 60,000 clones, roughly four fifths found once; its top ten account for under 7%. The sample comprised peripheral blood. These receptors originate from a man in his 70s with active COVID-19.

The V and J genes are TRBV5-4 and TRBJ2-5, with 9 nucleotides matching TRBD1. CDR1 and CDR2 (germline): SGHNT, YYREEE (reference sequence). V was clipped by 5 bases and J by 1 base; unmatched bases: 9. The CDR3 totals 16 residues. The CDR3, as DNA: TGTGCCAGCAGTACAGGGGGCGGGTTGAGCCAAGAGACCCAGTACTTC. Residues: CASSTGGGLSQETQYF.

The chain is built from TRBV7-8 and TRBJ1-6; D unresolved. Germline V CDR1 and CDR2: SGHVS, FQNEAQ. CDR3 length equals 15 residues. V was cut by 5 bases and J by 0 bases, with 8 bases left in between. The CDR3 sequence: CASSLHSSYNSPLHF. The CDR3 DNA reads TGTGCCAGCAGCCTACACAGCTCCTATAATTCACCCCTCCACTTT.

Comment on this clone: Germline and junction disagree at one end, which may indicate a read error. This rearrangement joins TRBV6-1 to TRBJ2-3; 11 bases match TRBD2. Germline assignment: CDR1 MNHNS and CDR2 SASEGT. The CDR3 has 17 amino acids. CDR3: CASSQATLAGGTDTQYF. The CDR3 bases are TGTGCCAGCAGTCAAGCAACCCTAGCGGGGGGTACAGATACGCAGTATTTT.

V usage is TRBV5-1 and J usage is TRBJ2-1; perhaps TRBD1 as D (5 bases). With 4 bases removed from V and 4 bases from J, the gap between germline ends came to 27 bases. The germline V gene has CDR1 SGHRS and CDR2 YFSETQ. The CDR3 runs to 19 residues. The CDR3 reads CASSPSSGLYVSFYNEQFF. CDR3 DNA sequence: TGCGCCAGCAGCCCCTCCTCAGGGCTGTACGTGTCCTTTTACAATGAGCAGTTCTTC.

The gene calls are TRBV28 and TRBJ1-1, with 8 bases matching TRBD1. Germline V gene sequence: CDR1 MDHEN, CDR2 SYDVKM. The CDR3 spans 12 residues. V lost 4 bases to trimming and J lost 7 bases; unmatched junction nucleotides: 2. The CDR3 loop is CASSSGTGEAFF. CDR3 DNA sequence: TGTGCCAGCAGTTCCGGGACAGGTGAAGCTTTCTTT.

Of note for this clone: One end of the junction does not line up with germline, which may come from a read error. The chain joins TRBV4-3 to TRBJ2-7; 7 bases agree with TRBD1. Germline V gene data show CDR1 as LGHNA and CDR2 as YSLEER. The CDR3 extends over 16 amino acids. The CDR3 here is CASRQHIRQGPYEQYF. The CDR3 DNA is TGCGCCAGCCGCCAACACATCCGACAGGGACCCTACGAGCAGTACTTC.

Only one count was recorded for this clone. This rearrangement joins TRBV30 to TRBJ2-2; tentatively, D is TRBD1 (5 bases). The length of the CDR3 is 15 residues. Looked up from germline, CDR1 is GTSNPN and CDR2 is SVGIG (reference sequence). The ends were cut back, 3 bases at V and 6 bases at J, with 17 bases in the middle. The CDR3 here is CAWRVRQGIPGELFF. The CDR3 DNA follows: TGTGCCTGGAGGGTGCGGCAGGGAATACCCGGGGAGCTGTTTTTT.

The V and J genes are TRBV7-9 and TRBJ1-6; no firm D call. Trimming cost V 6 bases and J 12 bases, with 12 bases left between them. The CDR3 is 12 amino acids. Germline assignment: CDR1 SEHNR and CDR2 FQNEAQ (reference sequence). The CDR3, as DNA: TGTGCCAGCAGGGAGACTCTAAAACCCCTCCACTTT. The encoded protein is CASRETLKPLHF.

The V and J genes are TRBV7-2 and TRBJ2-5; 10 nucleotides line up with TRBD1. The CDR3 extends over 16 amino acids. V shed 5 bases and J 5 bases; nucleotides not matched to a gene: 11. In germline, CDR1 is SGHTA, CDR2 FQGNSA. CDR3 sequence reads: CASSQMGQGLHETQYF. CDR3 bases: TGTGCCAGCAGCCAAATGGGACAGGGGCTTCATGAGACCCAGTACTTC.

This sequence joins TRBV7-2 and TRBJ2-7; D is unclear. Germline loops: CDR1 SGHTA, CDR2 FQGNSA. There are 11 residues in the CDR3. The V end was cut by 4 bases, the J end by 2 bases, with 3 bases between. This chain's CDR3 is CASSSAYEQYF. Here the CDR3 DNA reads TGTGCCAGCAGCTCCGCCTACGAGCAGTACTTC.

This rearrangement joins TRBV9 to TRBJ1-2, with TRBD1 identical over 9 bases. CDR3 size: 15 residues. V shed 4 bases, J shed 5 bases, and the junction held 9 bases outside the gene matches. The V gene's germline CDR1 is SGDLS and CDR2 YYNGEE. The CDR3 DNA reads TGTGCCAGCAGCTCTCGGGACAGGGAGTGGTATGGCTACACCTTC. As protein: CASSSRDREWYGYTF. The whole variable domain, remainder taken from reference TRBV9 and TRBJ1-2, is DSGVTQTPKHLITATGQRVTLRCSPRSGDLSVYWYQQSLDQGLQFLIQYYNGEERAKGNILERFSAQQFPDLHSELNLSSLELGDSALYFCASSSRDREWYGYTFGSGTRLTVV.

The chain joins TRBV19 to TRBJ1-5, with TRBD1 as a possible D gene (6 bases). Trimming pared 4 bases from V and 1 base from J, leaving 14 bases between. The germline V gene encodes CDR1 LNHDA and CDR2 SQIVND (reference sequence). This CDR3 contains 16 residues. CDR3 sequence: CASSTTPRGSNQPQHF. The DNA for the CDR3 is TGTGCCAGTAGTACGACCCCGAGGGGGAGCAATCAGCCCCAGCATTTT.

This clone was observed a few times. This chain connects TRBV4-1 to TRBJ2-3, with 10 bases fitting TRBD2. This CDR3 is built from 19 residues. Germline V CDR1 and CDR2: MGHRA, YSYEKL. The ends lost 3 bases at V and 4 bases at J; junction bases unmatched: 16. CDR3 sequence: CASSHPLGAASGGSDTQYF. CDR3 nucleotide sequence: TGCGCCAGCAGCCACCCTTTAGGGGCCGCTAGCGGGGGCTCAGATACGCAGTATTTT.

The chain has TRBV25-1 and TRBJ2-2; maybe TRBD2 (5 bases). The germline gives CDR1 MGHDK, CDR2 SYGVNS. The CDR3 has 17 residues. Deletions cut 6 bases from V and 2 bases from J, with 19 bases between. This chain's CDR3 is CASRSPGLRANTGELFF. Here the CDR3 DNA reads TGTGCCAGCAGATCGCCCGGACTGCGAGCCAACACCGGGGAGCTGTTTTTT.

The chain uses TRBV7-2 and TRBJ2-7; TRBD2 matches at 8 bases. Losses at the gene ends were 2 bases for V and 0 bases for J; bases not matched to a gene: 3. Germline CDR1 and CDR2: SGHTA and FQGNSA. This CDR3 is built from 15 residues. The CDR3 DNA is TGTGCCAGCAGCTTATCTCGGGGGGGCTCCTACGAGCAGTACTTC. Translated: CASSLSRGGSYEQYF. Full variable domain (missing parts from reference TRBV7-2 and TRBJ2-7): GAGVSQSPSNKVTEKGKDVELRCDPISGHTALYWYRQSLGQGLEFLIYFQGNSAPDKSGLPSDRFSAERTGGSVSTLTIQRTQQEDSAVYLCASSLSRGGSYEQYFGPGTRLTVT.

The chain has TRBV9 and TRBJ2-1, with 11 bases identical to TRBD2. The trim removed 3 bases at V and 7 bases at J, leaving 9 bases unmatched. Per the germline V gene, CDR1 is SGDLS and CDR2 is YYNGEE. The CDR3 has 16 residues. The CDR3 protein is CASSGNSGGAWNEQFF. For the CDR3, the DNA is TGTGCCAGCAGCGGCAATAGCGGGGGGGCCTGGAATGAGCAGTTCTTC.

The count of this clone is one. The chain is built from TRBV18 and TRBJ2-7, with 7 bases fitting TRBD2. The CDR3 has 15 amino acids. Germline-derived CDR1 and CDR2 are KGHSH and LQKENI. V shed 0 bases and J 0 bases; nucleotides not matched to a gene: 2. The CDR3: CASSPPRGGSYEQYF. For the CDR3, the DNA is TGTGCCAGCTCACCACCGCGCGGGGGCTCCTACGAGCAGTACTTC.

The gene calls are TRBV30 and TRBJ1-2; a weak D match, TRBD1 (5 bases). This CDR3 is 11 amino acids long. Germline assignment: CDR1 GTSNPN and CDR2 SVGIG (reference sequence). V lost 3 bases, J lost 7 bases, and 9 bases lay in between. In nucleotides, the CDR3 is TGTGCCTGGAGGGGGACTTCTGGCTACACCTTC. It codes for CAWRGTSGYTF. The entire variable domain, with the rest obtained from reference TRBV30 and TRBJ1-2, is as follows: SQTIHQWPATLVQPVGSPLSLECTVEGTSNPNLYWYRQAAGRGLQLLFYSVGIGQISSEVPQNLSASRPQDRQFILSSKKLLLSDSGFYLCAWRGTSGYTFGSGTRLTVV.

The chain carries TRBV6-2 or TRBV6-3 and TRBJ2-7, with TRBD1 matching 7 bases. Trimming took 3 bases from V and 2 from J; bases not matched to a gene: 7. CDR3 length: 15 residues. Germline lookup yields CDR1 MNHEY and CDR2 SVGEGT. This chain's CDR3 is CASSYRTGSTYEQYF. CDR3 nucleotide sequence: TGTGCCAGCAGTTATCGGACAGGAAGCACCTACGAGCAGTACTTC.

There are a few counts of this clone. The CDR3 here is CASSPKRFGRGEGYEQYF. The CDR3 coding sequence is TGTGCCAGCAGCCCGAAAAGGTTCGGGAGAGGGGAAGGCTACGAGCAGTACTTC. The chain employs TRBV3-1 (or the pseudogene TRBV3-2) and TRBJ2-7, with D possibly being TRBD2 (6 bases). The germline CDR1 and CDR2 sequences are LGHDT and YNNKEL (reference sequence). This CDR3 has 18 residues. The V gene lost 4 bases and the J gene lost 3 bases, with 25 bases spanning the gap.

This chain connects TRBV18 to TRBJ2-1; no definite D call. Germline V CDR1 and CDR2: KGHSH, LQKENI. This CDR3 has 12 amino acids. With 3 bases removed from V and 11 bases from J, the gap between germline ends came to 11 bases. CDR3: CASSPASPQQFF. The DNA of the CDR3 is TGTGCCAGCTCACCCGCAAGCCCCCAGCAGTTCTTC.

The chain recombines TRBV9 with TRBJ2-1, with 10 bases that match TRBD1. The CDR3 totals 14 residues. Germline V gene sequence: CDR1 SGDLS, CDR2 YYNGEE. V shed 3 bases and J 7 bases; nucleotides not matched to a gene: 4. The CDR3 region has the DNA TGTGCCAGCAGCGCATCGGGACAGGGGAATGAGCAGTTCTTC. Translated, it gives CASSASGQGNEQFF.

This sequence joins TRBV2 and TRBJ2-3, with D tentatively TRBD2 (5 bases). The CDR3 is 14 residues long. The germline gives CDR1 SNHLY, CDR2 FYNNEI. Trimming pared 1 base from V and 2 bases from J, leaving 7 bases between. CDR3 loop: CASSEGTYTDTQYF. The CDR3 nucleotides read TGTGCCAGCAGTGAAGGGACTTACACAGATACGCAGTATTTT.

V is TRBV2 and J is TRBJ1-1, with no clear D. The germline gives CDR1 SNHLY, CDR2 FYNNEI. Trimming pared 6 bases from V and 5 bases from J, leaving 13 bases between. The CDR3 extends over 13 amino acids. The CDR3 spells CASRRLQLTEAFF. In DNA form, the CDR3 reads TGTGCCAGCAGACGACTCCAACTGACTGAAGCTTTCTTT.

This chain links TRBV7-9 with TRBJ1-1; 7 nucleotides match TRBD1. J gave up 4 bases and V 6 bases, and 8 bases lay outside the gene matches. This CDR3 is built from 14 residues. Germline CDR1 and CDR2: SEHNR and FQNEAQ (reference sequence). The DNA of the CDR3 is TGTGCCAGCAGTCAAAGTACAGGGGCCACTGAAGCTTTCTTT. This codes for CASSQSTGATEAFF.

The chain uses TRBV24-1 and TRBJ1-2; TRBD1 matches at 7 bases. V lost 2 bases, J lost 8 bases, and 7 bases stayed unmatched. Germline CDR1 and CDR2: KGHDR and SFDVKD. The CDR3 consists of 14 residues. The DNA for the CDR3 is TGTGCCACCAGTGATTCACAGGGGTGGAAAGGCTACACCTTC. Encoded protein: CATSDSQGWKGYTF.

This chain uses TRBV2 with TRBJ2-5; D unclear. This CDR3 is 12 amino acids long. Germline V lookup: CDR1 SNHLY, CDR2 FYNNEI. Trimming took off 6 bases at V and 0 bases at J, with 5 bases between the two ends. CDR3 protein: CASRPDQETQYF. As DNA, the CDR3 is TGTGCCAGCAGACCAGACCAAGAGACCCAGTACTTC.

This clone was found once. This chain uses TRBV29-1 with TRBJ1-2; D perhaps matches TRBD1 (5 bases). The germline V gene encodes CDR1 SQVTM and CDR2 ANQGSEA. V was clipped by 1 base and J by 6 bases, with 6 bases between them. The CDR3 is made up of 11 amino acids. The CDR3 is CSVEAGNGYTF. The CDR3 nucleotides read TGCAGCGTTGAAGCAGGGAATGGCTACACCTTC.

The rearrangement joins TRBV6-5 to TRBJ1-2; 7 nucleotides agree with TRBD1. This CDR3 is 15 amino acids long. The germline V gene has CDR1 MNHEY and CDR2 SVGAGI. Germline trimming cut 5 bases from V and 4 bases from J; bases unmatched to any gene: 10. The CDR3, as DNA: TGTGCCAGCAGTCAGGCCGGTTGGGACAGCTATGGCTACACCTTC. Protein: CASSQAGWDSYGYTF.

The chain links TRBV29-1 to TRBJ2-1; perhaps TRBD1 as D (6 bases). The CDR3 runs 13 residues. Germline V gives CDR1 SQVTM, CDR2 ANQGSEA. Deletions cut 4 bases from V and 5 bases from J, with 12 bases between. CDR3 amino acids: CSVAQGNNNEQFF. DNA of the CDR3: TGCAGCGTTGCACAGGGAAATAACAATGAGCAGTTCTTC.

The rearrangement joins TRBV12-3 or TRBV12-4 to TRBJ2-3; possibly TRBD1 for D (6 bases). The CDR3 spans 13 residues. The V and J ends lost 6 bases and 1 base respectively, with 8 bases between them. The CDR3 loop reads CASRQGGTDTQYF. DNA of the CDR3: TGTGCCAGCAGACAGGGTGGCACAGATACGCAGTATTTT.